The rows below give T cell receptor beta chains drawn from one sample of a study of shared clonotypes between healthy human individuals. Here immunoSEQ multiplex PCR was the method, and the copy in TCRdb shows in-frame clones only, minus some. This table holds approximately 710,000 clones, 80% to 95% found once. Sequencing was performed on memory CD8+ T cells from PBMCs. The receptor set was obtained from a man between 18 and 35 years old in good health. Some clones in this sample may be carry-over from other donors' samples. Both conserved end residues are part of each CDR3. Each record gives: V gene, D gene, clone size, J gene, CDR3 DNA, CDR3 protein. D genes are given only for firm matches. Expanded clones get a size class; other rows say once, few or many, or leave the size out.

>TRBV5-4|-|-|TRBJ2-4
TGTGCCAGCAGCTTGGCCGAGTACGGCAAAAACATTCAGTACTTC
CASSLAEYGKNIQYF
>TRBV23-1|TRBD1|-|TRBJ2-2
TGCGCCAGCAGTCAATCGAATAGGACAGGGACGGTCGCCGGGGAGCTGTTTTTT
CASSQSNRTGTVAGELFF
>TRBV29-1|TRBD1|-|TRBJ1-2
TGCAGCGTTGAAGTCCGCGACAGGGCAATCTATGGCTACACCTTC
CSVEVRDRAIYGYTF
>TRBV4-2|TRBD1|-|TRBJ2-5
TGTGCCAGCAGCCAAGTCCGAAGGGACAGGGCACAAGAGACCCAGTACTTC
CASSQVRRDRAQETQYF
>TRBV27|TRBD1|-|TRBJ1-5
TGTGCCAGCAGTTCGGGACAGCCGTTCAATCAGCCCCAGCATTTT
CASSSGQPFNQPQHF
>TRBV4-3|TRBD1|-|TRBJ1-2
TGCGCCAGCAGCCAAAGACAGGGTAAATATGGCTACACCTTC
CASSQRQGKYGYTF
>TRBV4-2|TRBD2|once|TRBJ2-1
TGTGCCAGCAGCCAACGCGGGGCGGGAGTAGCCTACAATGAGCAGTTCTTC
CASSQRGAGVAYNEQFF
>TRBV9|TRBD2|once|TRBJ2-3
TGTGCCAGCAGTCGCGGGAGGGCCGTAGATACGCAGTATTTT
CASSRGRAVDTQYF
>TRBV29-1|TRBD1|few|TRBJ2-7
TGCAGCGTCGTAGGGGGGACAGGGGCCTACGAGCAGTACTTC
CSVVGGTGAYEQYF
>TRBV6-5|TRBD1|-|TRBJ2-7
TGTGCCAGCAGTTATGACAGGGGATACGAGCAGTACTTC
CASSYDRGYEQYF
>TRBV9|-|-|TRBJ1-2
TGTGCCAGCAGCGAAACCGGGACACCCTCTAACTATGGCTACACCTTC
CASSETGTPSNYGYTF
>TRBV11-2|-|-|TRBJ1-3
TGTGCCAGCAGCTTAGCTCTTAGCTCTGGAAACACCATATATTTT
CASSLALSSGNTIYF
>TRBV27|TRBD1|-|TRBJ1-2
TGTGCCAGCAGTGTCAGGGGGCTATATGGCTACACCTTC
CASSVRGLYGYTF
>TRBV19|-|-|TRBJ2-7
TGTGCCAGTAGTCCCGGGATTCCCGAGCAGTACTTC
CASSPGIPEQYF
>TRBV29-1|-|-|TRBJ2-5
TGCAGCGCCGCCCCCGGGAACTTCGTGGGGGAGCAGTACTTC
CSAAPGNFVGEQYF
>TRBV14|-|-|TRBJ2-1
TGTGCCAGCAGCCTCGACTCAACCGGGTATGAGCAGTTCTTC
CASSLDSTGYEQFF
>TRBV10-2|TRBD2|-|TRBJ2-1
TGCGCCAGCGGCGGACTAGCGGGACGGGAGCAGTTCTTC
CASGGLAGREQFF
>TRBV6-5|TRBD1|-|TRBJ1-2
TGTGCCAGCAGTGACAGGGATCATGGCTACACCTTC
CASSDRDHGYTF
>TRBV5-1|TRBD1|once|TRBJ1-1
TGCGCCAGCAGCTTGGGCAGGGGGCTGGGCACTGAAGCTTTCTTT
CASSLGRGLGTEAFF
>TRBV19|TRBD2|-|TRBJ2-1
TGTGCCAGTAGTGCTCGGGCCGGGAGGTCCTACAATGAGCAGTTCTTC
CASSARAGRSYNEQFF
>TRBV27|TRBD1|-|TRBJ1-2
TGTGCCAGCAGTTTAGAGTGGACAGGGCATGGCTACACCTTC
CASSLEWTGHGYTF
>TRBV5-6|-|-|TRBJ2-7
TGTGCCAGCAGCTTGGGCGTCTCCTACGAGCAGTACTTC
CASSLGVSYEQYF
>TRBV18|-|-|TRBJ2-7
TGTGCCAGCTCACCACCGATAATGGAGGGAAGAAGCTACGAGCAGTACTTC
CASSPPIMEGRSYEQYF